This T cell receptor beta chain stems from a study of identical twins. A universal primer site arose from template switching, and cDNA bore unique molecular identifiers. In TCRdb, the 5' RACE reads were re-called with MiXCR into one record per CDR3 protein. There are around 680,000 distinct CDR3 sequences in the sample; about 9.4% occur only once, and 0.75% to 1% lies in the top ten. Germline V lookup: CDR1 MNHNS, CDR2 SASEGT. V dropped 6 bases and J dropped 4; count of bases not matched to a gene: 9. This CDR3 is built from 15 residues. The same sample was also used in a study of yellow fever vaccine responses in identical twins.

The V gene is TRBV6-1, the J gene TRBJ2-1; TRBD1 matches at 7 bases. The clonotype was recovered from a woman aged 18 to 35 in good health. The sequencing sample was made of PBMCs. The CDR3 protein is CASSLLGQSYNEQFF. The CDR3 DNA reads TGTGCCAGCAGCCTTTTGGGACAGTCATACAATGAGCAGTTCTTC.